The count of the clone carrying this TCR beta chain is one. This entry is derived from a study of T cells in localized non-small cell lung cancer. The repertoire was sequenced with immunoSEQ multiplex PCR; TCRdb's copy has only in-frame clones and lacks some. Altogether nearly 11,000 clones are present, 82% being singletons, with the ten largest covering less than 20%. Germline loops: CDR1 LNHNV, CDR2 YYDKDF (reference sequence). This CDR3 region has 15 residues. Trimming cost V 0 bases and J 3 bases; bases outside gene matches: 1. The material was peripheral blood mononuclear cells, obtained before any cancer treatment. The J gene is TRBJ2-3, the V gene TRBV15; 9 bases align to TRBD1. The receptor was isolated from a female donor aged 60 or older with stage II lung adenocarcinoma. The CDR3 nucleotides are TGTGCCACCAGCAGAGATGGACAGGGGACAGATACGCAGTATTTT. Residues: CATSRDGQGTDTQYF.